The 21 T cell receptor beta chains given below trace back to one sample, sequenced in a study of CD8 T cells in Susac syndrome. A quantity of about 0.45 to 1 ug RNA underwent reverse transcription using random hexamers. TCRdb processed the immunoSEQ multiplex PCR reads anew with MiXCR; each CDR3 protein has one entry. This sample carries 150,000 to 200,000 distinct CDR3 sequences, about 95% of them seen once, and the ten largest clones take 0.1%. What was sequenced was CD4+ T cells from PBMCs. These receptors were collected from a human donor in good health.

V and J are TRBV24-1 and TRBJ2-1; 8 bases fit TRBD1. The V and J ends lost 5 bases and 5 bases, in that order; junction bases with no gene match: 4. The CDR3 has 14 residues. CDR1 and CDR2 (germline): KGHDR, SFDVKD. The CDR3 nucleotides read TGTGCCACCAGTGGTGGACAGGGCCACAATGAGCAGTTCTTC. It yields the protein CATSGGQGHNEQFF.

V and J are TRBV6-6 and TRBJ2-1; 8 bases align to TRBD2. V dropped 7 bases and J dropped 12; count of bases not matched to a gene: 8. This CDR3 region has 12 residues. Germline values: CDR1 MNHNY, CDR2 SVGAGI (reference sequence). DNA of the CDR3: TGTGCCAGCATTAACGGCGGGGGGACGCAGTTCTTC. Translating it yields CASINGGGTQFF.

V usage is TRBV5-8 and J usage is TRBJ2-5; tentatively, D is TRBD1 (7 bases). Germline values: CDR1 SGHTS, CDR2 YDEGEE. The V gene lost 4 bases and the J gene lost 5 bases, with 18 bases spanning the gap. The CDR3 covers 15 residues. CDR3 region: CASSAQQGRWETQYF. CDR3 DNA: TGTGCCAGCAGCGCTCAACAGGGGAGGTGGGAGACCCAGTACTTC.

This chain links TRBV4-2 with TRBJ2-6; D is unclear. The CDR3 consists of 15 residues. Germline CDR1 LGHNA, CDR2 YNFKEQ. With 1 base removed from V and 0 bases from J, the gap between germline ends came to 4 bases. For the CDR3, the DNA is TGTGCCAGCAGCCAAGTCCGCTCTGGGGCCAACGTCCTGACTTTC. Protein product: CASSQVRSGANVLTF.

The chain links TRBV7-2 to TRBJ2-3; unclear D gene. Trimming cost V 5 bases and J 3 bases, with 9 bases left between them. This CDR3 region has 13 residues. CDR1 and CDR2 (germline): SGHTA, FQGNSA. The CDR3 region is CASSAVRTDTQYF. In DNA form, the CDR3 reads TGTGCCAGCAGCGCTGTGCGTACAGATACGCAGTATTTT.

The V and J genes are TRBV28 and TRBJ2-7; 8 bases agree with TRBD2. The CDR3 runs to 13 residues. Germline lookup yields CDR1 MDHEN and CDR2 SYDVKM. V gave up 5 bases and J gave up 2 bases; unmatched junction bases: 2. The chain's CDR3 is CASSPGGAYEQYF. The DNA for the CDR3 is TGTGCCAGCAGTCCGGGAGGGGCCTACGAGCAGTACTTC. The full variable domain, with the rest looked up from reference TRBV28 and TRBJ2-7, is DVKVTQSSRYLVKRTGEKVFLECVQDMDHENMFWYRQDPGLGLRLIYFSYDVKMKEKGDIPEGYSVSREKKERFSLILESASTNQTSMYLCASSPGGAYEQYFGPGTRLTVT.

The chain recombines TRBV30 with TRBJ1-5; the match to TRBD1 covers 7 bases. There are 15 residues in the CDR3. CDR1 is GTSNPN and CDR2 is SVGIG in the germline V gene (reference sequence). The V segment lost 3 bases and the J segment 2 bases; nucleotides outside the gene matches: 7. The CDR3 DNA follows: TGTGCCTGGAGCCGATTCGGACAGGGCAATCAGCCCCAGCATTTT. This gives the protein CAWSRFGQGNQPQHF.

This chain connects TRBV7-8 to TRBJ2-2, with TRBD2 identical over 8 bases. The CDR3 is 16 residues long. The germline gives CDR1 SGHVS, CDR2 FQNEAQ. V was clipped by 10 bases and J by 4 bases; unmatched bases: 14. The CDR3 here is CATNPSGGHSTGELFF. The CDR3 bases are TGTGCCACTAATCCCAGCGGGGGTCATTCCACCGGGGAGCTGTTTTTT.

Details on this clonotype: At one boundary the junction diverges from the germline segment, which might be a read error. The gene calls are TRBV20-1 and TRBJ2-1; TRBD1 agrees at 7 bases. This CDR3 has 13 amino acids. Germline V gives CDR1 DFQATT, CDR2 SNEGSKA (reference sequence). The CDR3 nucleotides are TGCAGTGCCCGGAGACAGGGCTACGATGAGCAGTTCTTC. It translates to CSARRQGYDEQFF.

This clonotype came up once. The rearrangement joins TRBV20-1 to TRBJ2-1; 7 bases are a match to TRBD2. Germline V gene data show CDR1 as DFQATT and CDR2 as SNEGSKA (reference sequence). CDR3 size: 14 residues. Trimming cost V 4 bases and J 7 bases; bases outside gene matches: 10. CDR3 protein: CSATTRGEWNEQFF. DNA for the CDR3: TGCAGTGCTACTACCCGGGGGGAGTGGAATGAGCAGTTCTTC.

This chain connects TRBV28 to TRBJ1-2; no clear D. The CDR3 contains 17 residues. With 2 bases removed from V and 2 bases from J, the gap between germline ends came to 18 bases. CDR1 and CDR2 from the germline V gene are MDHEN and SYDVKM. CDR3: CASSLGVSGRRNYGYTF. The CDR3 coding sequence is TGTGCCAGCAGTTTAGGTGTAAGCGGACGCAGGAACTATGGCTACACCTTC.

The rearrangement links TRBV12-3 or TRBV12-4 to TRBJ1-6; D call uncertain. The CDR3 runs 13 residues. Trimming took 5 bases from V and 8 from J, leaving 10 bases between them. CDR3 coding DNA: TGTGCCAGCAGTGAACAAAGAGATTCACCCCTCCACTTT. Translating it yields CASSEQRDSPLHF.

This clonotype was picked up one time. The chain carries TRBV20-1 and TRBJ2-1, with D maybe TRBD2 (5 bases). There are 13 residues in the CDR3. With 1 base removed from V and 6 bases from J, the gap between germline ends came to 10 bases. CDR1 is DFQATT, CDR2 SNEGSKA, per germline (reference sequence). CDR3 amino acids: CSARASSLNEQFF. The CDR3 DNA follows: TGCAGTGCTAGAGCTAGCTCCCTCAATGAGCAGTTCTTC.

This chain links TRBV28 with TRBJ1-1, with unresolved D. V was pared by 6 bases and J by 0 bases, with 5 bases between. Germline lookup yields CDR1 MDHEN and CDR2 SYDVKM. CDR3 length equals 12 residues. The CDR3: CASRPVNTEAFF. The CDR3 bases are TGTGCCAGCAGACCGGTGAACACTGAAGCTTTCTTT. Looking up the rest from reference TRBV28 and TRBJ1-1 gives the full variable domain: DVKVTQSSRYLVKRTGEKVFLECVQDMDHENMFWYRQDPGLGLRLIYFSYDVKMKEKGDIPEGYSVSREKKERFSLILESASTNQTSMYLCASRPVNTEAFFGQGTRLTVV.

The rearrangement links TRBV28 to TRBJ2-7, with D unresolved. V shed 3 bases and J shed 6 bases, with 9 bases lying between them. Germline-derived CDR1 and CDR2 are MDHEN and SYDVKM. This CDR3 contains 12 residues. The CDR3 loop reads CASSFKSAEQYF. The DNA for the CDR3 is TGTGCCAGCAGTTTTAAGTCGGCCGAGCAGTACTTC.

This chain joins TRBV20-1 and TRBJ1-2; 9 nucleotides align to TRBD1. The CDR3 sequence is 12 residues long. The V and J ends lost 5 bases and 8 bases, in that order; junction bases with no gene match: 6. Per germline, CDR1 DFQATT and CDR2 SNEGSKA (reference sequence). The CDR3, as DNA: TGCAGTGCTCTAGGGACAGGGTACGGCTACACCTTC. Amino acid sequence: CSALGTGYGYTF.

The chain couples TRBV5-1 to TRBJ2-1; 9 bases map to TRBD1. The germline V gene has CDR1 SGHRS and CDR2 YFSETQ. This CDR3 is built from 14 residues. V shed 4 bases, J shed 5 bases, and the junction held 4 bases outside the gene matches. CDR3 nucleotides: TGCGCCAGCAGCCTCGGGACAGGGAACAATGAGCAGTTCTTC. Encoded protein: CASSLGTGNNEQFF.

The rearrangement uses TRBV11-2 and TRBJ2-7; unclear D gene. The CDR3 consists of 14 residues. Germline CDR1 reads SGHAT; CDR2 reads FQNNGV. With 3 bases removed from V and 0 bases from J, the gap between germline ends came to 9 bases. In nucleotides, the CDR3 is TGTGCCAGCAGCTTCCACAGACCCTCCTACGAGCAGTACTTC. Amino acids: CASSFHRPSYEQYF.

Note on this clonotype: An end of the junction differs from the germline gene, which may be a read error. J is TRBJ2-3 and V is TRBV7-7; TRBD2 matches at 14 bases. Germline CDR1 SSHAT, CDR2 FNYEAQ (reference sequence). This CDR3 region has 17 residues. CDR3 in DNA: TGTGCTAGCAGCTACGGACTAGCGGGGGGCAGCACAGATACGCAGTATTTT. Amino acid sequence: CASSYGLAGGSTDTQYF.

Notes on this clonotype: No conserved phenylalanine or tryptophan is present at the end of the CDR3, so a read error is the likely explanation. Because the CDR3's place on the DNA is in doubt, the DNA is left out and the CDR3 is given as listed by TCRdb. The chain employs TRBV12-3 or TRBV12-4 and TRBJ2-1; no check of the table's D call, TRBD2, against the DNA was made. The CDR3 numbers 12 amino acids, ends counted. CDR3 sequence reads: CASSLFSRGVTV.

The chain links TRBV29-1 to TRBJ2-7, with 8 positions matching TRBD1. Germline CDR1 SQVTM, CDR2 ANQGSEA. The CDR3 length is 14 residues. Trimming cost V 8 bases and J 0 bases; bases outside gene matches: 9. CDR3 coding DNA: TGCAGCACTACCACCGGGACAGGCTCCTACGAGCAGTACTTC. Translated: CSTTTGTGSYEQYF.